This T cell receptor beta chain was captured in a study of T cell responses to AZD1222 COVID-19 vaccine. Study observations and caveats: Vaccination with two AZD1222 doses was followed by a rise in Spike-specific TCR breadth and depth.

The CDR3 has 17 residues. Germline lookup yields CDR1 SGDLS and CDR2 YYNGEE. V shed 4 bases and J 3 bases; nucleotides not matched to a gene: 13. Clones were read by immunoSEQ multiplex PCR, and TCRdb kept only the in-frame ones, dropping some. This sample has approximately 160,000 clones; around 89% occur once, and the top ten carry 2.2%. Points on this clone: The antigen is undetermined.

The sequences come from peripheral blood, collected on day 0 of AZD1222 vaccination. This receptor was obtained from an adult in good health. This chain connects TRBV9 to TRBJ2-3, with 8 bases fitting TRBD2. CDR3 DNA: TGTGCCAGCAGCTGGGCGGGAGGATTTGGGATGACAGATACGCAGTATTTT. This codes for CASSWAGGFGMTDTQYF.